This T cell receptor beta chain was documented in a study of OX40 agonist ivuxolimab in advanced cancers. Sequenced by immunoSEQ multiplex PCR; TCRdb stores in-frame clones only, minus some. The sample consists of some 150,000 clones, over 75% of them appearing once. The material was CD4+ or CD8+ T cells sorted from blood, obtained in a trial of the OX40 agonist ivuxolimab. This TCR was recovered from an adult with an advanced solid tumor such as melanoma, head and neck, liver or kidney cancer.

CDR3 in amino acids: CASSLMESTDTQYF. The CDR3 nucleotides are TGTGCCAGCAGCTTGATGGAGAGCACAGATACGCAGTATTTT. The chain uses TRBV7-3 and TRBJ2-3; D gene unclear. V was clipped by 3 bases and J by 0 bases, with 7 bases between them. This CDR3 has 14 residues. Per germline, CDR1 SGHTA and CDR2 FQGTGA.